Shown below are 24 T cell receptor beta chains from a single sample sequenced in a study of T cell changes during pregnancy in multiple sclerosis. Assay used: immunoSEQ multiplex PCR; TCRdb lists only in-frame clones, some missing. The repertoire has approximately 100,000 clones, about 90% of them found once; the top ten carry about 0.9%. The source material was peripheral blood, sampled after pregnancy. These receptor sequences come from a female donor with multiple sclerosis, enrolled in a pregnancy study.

The DNA for the CDR3 is TGTGCCAGCAGTGGGGACAGGGGAGGGGGCTATGGCTACACCTTC. Its translation is CASSGDRGGGYGYTF. This chain connects TRBV6-1 to TRBJ1-2; 10 nucleotides align to TRBD1. After removal of 4 bases from V and 4 bases from J, the junction contained 6 bases not matched to a gene. This CDR3 spans 15 amino acids. Germline lookup yields CDR1 MNHNS and CDR2 SASEGT.

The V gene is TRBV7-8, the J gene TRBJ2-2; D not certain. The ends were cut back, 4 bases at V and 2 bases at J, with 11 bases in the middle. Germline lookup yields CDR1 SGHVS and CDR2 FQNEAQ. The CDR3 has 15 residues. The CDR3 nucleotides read TGTGCCAGCAGCTCTTCTCACATCAACACCGGGGAGCTGTTTTTT. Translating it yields CASSSSHINTGELFF.

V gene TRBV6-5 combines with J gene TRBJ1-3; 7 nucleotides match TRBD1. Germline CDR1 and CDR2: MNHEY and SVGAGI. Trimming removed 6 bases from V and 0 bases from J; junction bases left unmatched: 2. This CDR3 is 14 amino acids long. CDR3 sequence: CASRGTASGNTIYF. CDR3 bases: TGTGCCAGCAGGGGGACAGCCTCTGGAAACACCATATATTTT.

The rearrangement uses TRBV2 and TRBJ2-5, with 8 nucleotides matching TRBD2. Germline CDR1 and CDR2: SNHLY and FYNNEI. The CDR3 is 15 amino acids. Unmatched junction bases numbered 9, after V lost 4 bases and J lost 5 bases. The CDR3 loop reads CASSVGTGGPETQYF. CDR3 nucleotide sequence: TGTGCCAGCAGTGTTGGAACGGGGGGGCCGGAGACCCAGTACTTC.

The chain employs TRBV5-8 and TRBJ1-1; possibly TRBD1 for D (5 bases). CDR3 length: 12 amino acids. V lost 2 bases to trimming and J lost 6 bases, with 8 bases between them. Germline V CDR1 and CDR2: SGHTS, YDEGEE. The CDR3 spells CASSFGGAEAFF. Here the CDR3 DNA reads TGTGCCAGCAGCTTTGGGGGGGCTGAAGCTTTCTTT.

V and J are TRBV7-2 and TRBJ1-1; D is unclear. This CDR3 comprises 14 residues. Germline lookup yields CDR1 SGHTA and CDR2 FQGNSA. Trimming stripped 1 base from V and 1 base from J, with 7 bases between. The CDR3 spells CASSLGRGNTEAFF. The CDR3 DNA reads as TGTGCCAGCAGCTTAGGTCGAGGGAACACTGAAGCTTTCTTT.

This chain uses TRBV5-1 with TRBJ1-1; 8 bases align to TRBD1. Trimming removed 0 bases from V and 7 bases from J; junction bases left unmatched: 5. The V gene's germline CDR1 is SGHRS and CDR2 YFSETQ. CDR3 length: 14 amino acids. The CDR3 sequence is CASSLVGQGGEAFF. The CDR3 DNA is TGCGCCAGCAGCTTGGTTGGACAGGGAGGTGAAGCTTTCTTT.

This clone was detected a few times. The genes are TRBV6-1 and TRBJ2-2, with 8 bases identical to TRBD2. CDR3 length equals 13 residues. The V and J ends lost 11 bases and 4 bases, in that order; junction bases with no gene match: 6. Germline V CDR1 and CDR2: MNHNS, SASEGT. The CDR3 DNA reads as TGTGCCGGGGGACTAGTTGGCACCGGGGAGCTGTTTTTT. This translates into CAGGLVGTGELFF.

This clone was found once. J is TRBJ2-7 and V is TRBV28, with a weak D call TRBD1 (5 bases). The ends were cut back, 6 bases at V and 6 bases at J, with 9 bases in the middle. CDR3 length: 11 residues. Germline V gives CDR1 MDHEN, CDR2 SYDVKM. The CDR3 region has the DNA TGTGCCAGCAGCGCAAGGGGCGAGCAGTACTTC. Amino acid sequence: CASSARGEQYF.

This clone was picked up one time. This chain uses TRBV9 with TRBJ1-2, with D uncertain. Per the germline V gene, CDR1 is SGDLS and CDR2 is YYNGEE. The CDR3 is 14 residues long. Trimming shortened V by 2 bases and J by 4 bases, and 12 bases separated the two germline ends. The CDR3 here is CASSVAAASYGYTF. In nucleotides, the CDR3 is TGTGCCAGCAGCGTGGCGGCGGCTTCCTATGGCTACACCTTC.

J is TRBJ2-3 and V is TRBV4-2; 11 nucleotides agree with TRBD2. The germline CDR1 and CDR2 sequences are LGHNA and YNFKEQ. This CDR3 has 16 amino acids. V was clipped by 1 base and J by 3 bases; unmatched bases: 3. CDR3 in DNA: TGTGCCAGCAGCCAAGGAACTAGCGGGAGAACAGATACGCAGTATTTT. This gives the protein CASSQGTSGRTDTQYF.

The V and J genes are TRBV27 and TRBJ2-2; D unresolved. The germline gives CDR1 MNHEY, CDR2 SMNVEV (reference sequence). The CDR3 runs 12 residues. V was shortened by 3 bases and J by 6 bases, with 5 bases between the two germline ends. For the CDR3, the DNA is TGTGCCAGCAGTTTTCTCGCCGGGGAGCTGTTTTTT. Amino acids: CASSFLAGELFF.

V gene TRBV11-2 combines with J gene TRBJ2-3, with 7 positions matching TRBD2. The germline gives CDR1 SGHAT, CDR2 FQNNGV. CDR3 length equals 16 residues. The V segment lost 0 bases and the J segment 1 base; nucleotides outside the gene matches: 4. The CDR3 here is CASSLDRGERTDTQYF. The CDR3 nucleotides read TGTGCCAGCAGCTTAGACCGGGGGGAACGCACAGATACGCAGTATTTT.

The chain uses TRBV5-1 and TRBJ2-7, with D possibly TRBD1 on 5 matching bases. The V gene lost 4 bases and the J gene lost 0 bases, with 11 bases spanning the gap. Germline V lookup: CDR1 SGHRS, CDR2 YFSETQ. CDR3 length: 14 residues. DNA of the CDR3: TGCGCCAGCAGCCTCATGGACAACTCCTACGAGCAGTACTTC. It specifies CASSLMDNSYEQYF.

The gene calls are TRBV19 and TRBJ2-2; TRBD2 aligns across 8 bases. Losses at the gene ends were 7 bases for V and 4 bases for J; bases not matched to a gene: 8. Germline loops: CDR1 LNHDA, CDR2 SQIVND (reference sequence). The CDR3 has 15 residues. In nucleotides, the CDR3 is TGTGCCAGTACTTCCGGGGGACTAGGCACCGGGGAGCTGTTTTTT. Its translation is CASTSGGLGTGELFF.

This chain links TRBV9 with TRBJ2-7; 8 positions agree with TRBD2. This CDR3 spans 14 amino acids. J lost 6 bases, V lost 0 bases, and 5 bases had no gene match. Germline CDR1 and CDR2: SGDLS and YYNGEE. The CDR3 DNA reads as TGTGCCAGCAGCGTAGATGGACGGGGGGGCGAGCAGTACTTC. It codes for CASSVDGRGGEQYF.

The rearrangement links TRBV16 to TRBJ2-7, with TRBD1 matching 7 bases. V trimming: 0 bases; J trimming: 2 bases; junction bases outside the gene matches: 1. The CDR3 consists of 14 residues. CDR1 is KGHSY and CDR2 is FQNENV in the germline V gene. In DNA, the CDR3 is TGTGCCAGCAGCCAATCGGGGACAGCCTACGAGCAGTACTTC. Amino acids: CASSQSGTAYEQYF.

This CDR3 reads CASSLGVQGAGEQFF. CDR3 nucleotide sequence: TGTGCCAGCAGCTTAGGTGTACAGGGGGCAGGTGAGCAGTTCTTC. The chain joins TRBV11-2 to TRBJ2-1; 9 nucleotides line up with TRBD1. The length of the CDR3 is 15 residues. Germline values: CDR1 SGHAT, CDR2 FQNNGV. V gave up 1 base and J gave up 9 bases; unmatched junction bases: 7.

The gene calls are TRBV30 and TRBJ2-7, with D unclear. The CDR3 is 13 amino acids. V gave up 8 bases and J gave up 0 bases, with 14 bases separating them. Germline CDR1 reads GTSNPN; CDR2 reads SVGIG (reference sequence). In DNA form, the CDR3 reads TGTGCCCGCGCACGTGAGAACTCCTACGAGCAGTACTTC. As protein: CARARENSYEQYF. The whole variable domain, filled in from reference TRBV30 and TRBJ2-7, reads SQTIHQWPATLVQPVGSPLSLECTVEGTSNPNLYWYRQAAGRGLQLLFYSVGIGQISSEVPQNLSASRPQDRQFILSSKKLLLSDSGFYLCARARENSYEQYFGPGTRLTVT.

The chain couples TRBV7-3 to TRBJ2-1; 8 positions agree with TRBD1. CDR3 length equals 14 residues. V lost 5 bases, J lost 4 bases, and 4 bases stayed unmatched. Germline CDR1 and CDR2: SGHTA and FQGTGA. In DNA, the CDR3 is TGTGCCAGCAGCCCCGGGACAGGTTACAATGAGCAGTTCTTC. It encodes CASSPGTGYNEQFF.

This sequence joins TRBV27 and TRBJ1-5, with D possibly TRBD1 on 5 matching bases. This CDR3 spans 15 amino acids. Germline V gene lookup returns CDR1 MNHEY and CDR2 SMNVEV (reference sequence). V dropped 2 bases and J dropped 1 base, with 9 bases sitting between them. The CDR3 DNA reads TGTGCCAGCAGTTTAAGGGGAAGGAGCAATCAGCCCCAGCATTTT. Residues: CASSLRGRSNQPQHF.

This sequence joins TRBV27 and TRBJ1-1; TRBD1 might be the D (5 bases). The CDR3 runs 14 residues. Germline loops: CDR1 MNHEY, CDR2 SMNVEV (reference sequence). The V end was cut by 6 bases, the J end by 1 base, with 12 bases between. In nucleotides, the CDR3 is TGTGCCAGCAGAACGATCGGGGGGAACACTGAAGCTTTCTTT. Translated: CASRTIGGNTEAFF.

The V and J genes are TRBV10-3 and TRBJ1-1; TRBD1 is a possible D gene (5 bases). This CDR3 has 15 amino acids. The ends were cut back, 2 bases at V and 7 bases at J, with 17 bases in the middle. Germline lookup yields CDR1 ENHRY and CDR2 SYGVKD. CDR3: CAISEEGTGGGEAFF. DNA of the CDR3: TGTGCCATCAGTGAGGAAGGGACCGGGGGGGGTGAAGCTTTCTTT.

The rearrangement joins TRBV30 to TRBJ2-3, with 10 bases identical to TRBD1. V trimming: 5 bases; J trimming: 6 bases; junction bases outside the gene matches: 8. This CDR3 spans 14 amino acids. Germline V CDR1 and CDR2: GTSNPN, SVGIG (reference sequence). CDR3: CAWDPGTGADTQYF. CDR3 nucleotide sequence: TGTGCCTGGGATCCCGGGACAGGGGCCGATACGCAGTATTTT.